The 3 T cell receptor beta chains below come from one sample, sequenced in a study of CXCR3-negative and CXCR3-positive naive CD8 T cells. Researchers prepared the TRB cDNA libraries using 5' RACE with UMI labels. Reanalyzing the 5' RACE reads, TCRdb keeps one entry per CDR3 protein, without DNA. The listing records 50,000 to 75,000 distinct CDR3 sequences. Sequencing was performed on naive CXCR3- CD8+ T cells from blood. Documented subset: CD45RO-CCR7+CD27+CD95- naive CD8+ T cells lacking CXCR3 (TNR3-). These receptors originate from a human donor in good health. Some clones in this sample may be carry-over from other donors' samples.

This chain links TRBV19 with TRBJ2-3; without DNA, the TCRdb call of TRBD2 cannot be checked. Germline loops: CDR1 LNHDA, CDR2 SQIVND (reference sequence). The CDR3 is 19 amino acids. CDR3 residues: CASRPSLAGREASTDTQYF.

The chain uses TRBV12-3 or TRBV12-4 and TRBJ2-4; TCRdb's D gene call, TRBD1, goes unchecked for lack of DNA. The CDR3 is 17 amino acids. The CDR3 loop reads CASTSGVQGSAKNIQYF.

The chain employs TRBV4-1 and TRBJ2-7. The CDR3 covers 13 residues. Germline lookup yields CDR1 MGHRA and CDR2 YSYEKL. The CDR3 sequence: CASSQDTVGEQYF.